This T cell receptor beta chain was found in a study of neoadjuvant anti-PD-1 for oral cavity cancer. Study-level findings and limits: Expansion of preexisting intratumoral clones was suggested to aid response.

Time point specified: after neoadjuvant nivolumab, at surgical resection. Patients were newly diagnosed with stage II-IVA oral cavity squamous cell carcinoma without prior systemic or radiation treatment. Clones were read by immunoSEQ multiplex PCR, and TCRdb kept only the in-frame ones, dropping some. The sample lists approximately 15,000 clones; 30% to 45% were seen once. Germline V gene lookup returns CDR1 SGHVS and CDR2 FQNEAQ. CDR3 length: 14 residues. The V end was cut by 0 bases, the J end by 9 bases, with 9 bases between. This clone has only a few counts. Its antigen is still unknown. The TCR comes from a person aged 40 to 85 with oral cavity squamous cell carcinoma. This chain links TRBV7-8 with TRBJ1-6, with D maybe TRBD1 (5 bases). The specimen comprised tumor tissue, sampled after nivolumab (anti-PD-1) treatment. The CDR3 loop is CASSLAGLSSPLHF. The CDR3 region has the DNA TGTGCCAGCAGCTTAGCGGGGCTCAGTTCACCCCTCCACTTT.